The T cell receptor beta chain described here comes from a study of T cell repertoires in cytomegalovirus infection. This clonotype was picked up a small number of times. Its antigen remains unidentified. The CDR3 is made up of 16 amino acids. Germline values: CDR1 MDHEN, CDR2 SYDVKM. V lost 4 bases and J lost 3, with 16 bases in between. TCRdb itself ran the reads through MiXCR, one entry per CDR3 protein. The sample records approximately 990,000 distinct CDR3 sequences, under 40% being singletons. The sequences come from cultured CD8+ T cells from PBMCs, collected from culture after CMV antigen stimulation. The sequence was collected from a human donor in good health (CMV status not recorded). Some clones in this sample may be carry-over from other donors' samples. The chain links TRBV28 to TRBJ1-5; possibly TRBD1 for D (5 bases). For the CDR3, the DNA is TGTGCCAGCAGTTCCCGAAAGGGGACTCCCAATCAGCCCCAGCATTTT. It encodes CASSSRKGTPNQPQHF.